This T cell receptor (beta chain) was identified in a study of T cell repertoires in cytomegalovirus infection. Study-wide background: A matching HLA type, together with CMV infection, was signaled by public TCR beta signatures.

Germline CDR1 is SEHNR and CDR2 is FQNEAQ (reference sequence). Between the trimmed V and J ends, which lost 4 bases and 7 bases, there was a span of 22 bases. The CDR3 contains 16 residues. A remark on this clonotype: No antigen is known for it.

TCRdb re-analysed the reads in MiXCR, keeping a single row per CDR3 protein. The table lists around 900,000 distinct CDR3 sequences, under 40% of them singletons. Sequenced material: cultured CD8+ T cells from PBMCs, taken from culture after CMV antigen stimulation. This receptor was obtained from a human donor in good health (CMV status not recorded). Some clones in this sample may be carry-over from other donors' samples. The gene calls are TRBV7-9 and TRBJ1-2; perhaps TRBD1 as D (5 bases). CDR3: CASSYPESLRGGGYTF. The CDR3 DNA reads as TGTGCCAGCAGCTACCCCGAGAGTCTTAGGGGAGGTGGCTACACCTTC. Looking up the rest from reference TRBV7-9 and TRBJ1-2 gives the full variable domain: DTGVSQNPRHKITKRGQNVTFRCDPISEHNRLYWYRQTLGQGPEFLTYFQNEAQLEKSRLLSDRFSAERPKGSFSTLEIQRTEQGDSAMYLCASSYPESLRGGGYTFGSGTRLTVV.